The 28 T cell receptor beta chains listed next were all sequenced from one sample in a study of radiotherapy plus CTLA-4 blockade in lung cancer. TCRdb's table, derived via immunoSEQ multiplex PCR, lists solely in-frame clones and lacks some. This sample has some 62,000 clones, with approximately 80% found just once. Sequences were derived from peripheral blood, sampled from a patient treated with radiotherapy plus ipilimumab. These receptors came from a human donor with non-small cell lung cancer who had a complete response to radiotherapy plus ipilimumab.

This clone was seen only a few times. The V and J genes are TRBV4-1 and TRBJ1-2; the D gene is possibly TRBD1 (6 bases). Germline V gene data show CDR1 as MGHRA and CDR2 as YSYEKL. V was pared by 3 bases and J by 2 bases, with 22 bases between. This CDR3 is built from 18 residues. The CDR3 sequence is CASSHSGWGQARNYGYTF. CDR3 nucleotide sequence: TGCGCCAGCAGCCACTCCGGGTGGGGGCAGGCAAGGAACTATGGCTACACCTTC.

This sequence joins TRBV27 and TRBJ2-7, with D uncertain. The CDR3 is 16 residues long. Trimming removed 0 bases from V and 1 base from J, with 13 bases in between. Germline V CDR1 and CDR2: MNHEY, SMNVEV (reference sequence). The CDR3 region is CASSLSLSRTSYEQYF. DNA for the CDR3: TGTGCCAGCAGTTTATCCCTCAGTAGAACATCCTACGAGCAGTACTTC.

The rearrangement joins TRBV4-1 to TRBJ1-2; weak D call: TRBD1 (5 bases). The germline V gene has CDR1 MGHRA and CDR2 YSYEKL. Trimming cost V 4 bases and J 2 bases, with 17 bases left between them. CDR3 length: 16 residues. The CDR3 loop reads CASSPTRSPGNYGYTF. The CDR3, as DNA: TGCGCCAGCAGCCCCACAAGGTCTCCAGGGAACTATGGCTACACCTTC.

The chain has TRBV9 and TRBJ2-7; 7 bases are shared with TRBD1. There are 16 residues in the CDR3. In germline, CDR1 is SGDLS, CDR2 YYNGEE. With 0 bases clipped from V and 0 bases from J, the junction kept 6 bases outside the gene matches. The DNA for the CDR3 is TGTGCCAGCAGCGTAGAAGGGGACAGCTCCTCCTACGAGCAGTACTTC. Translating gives CASSVEGDSSSYEQYF.

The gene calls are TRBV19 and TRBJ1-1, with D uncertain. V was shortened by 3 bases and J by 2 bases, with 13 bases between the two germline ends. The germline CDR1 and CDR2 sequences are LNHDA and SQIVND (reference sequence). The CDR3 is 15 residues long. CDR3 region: CASSIREGANTEAFF. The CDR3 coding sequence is TGTGCCAGTAGTATCAGAGAGGGAGCTAACACTGAAGCTTTCTTT.

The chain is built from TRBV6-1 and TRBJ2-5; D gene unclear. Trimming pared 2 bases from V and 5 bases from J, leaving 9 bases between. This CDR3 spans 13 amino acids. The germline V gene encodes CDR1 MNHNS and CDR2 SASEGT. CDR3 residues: CASSEFRYETQYF. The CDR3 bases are TGTGCCAGCAGTGAATTTCGGTACGAGACCCAGTACTTC.

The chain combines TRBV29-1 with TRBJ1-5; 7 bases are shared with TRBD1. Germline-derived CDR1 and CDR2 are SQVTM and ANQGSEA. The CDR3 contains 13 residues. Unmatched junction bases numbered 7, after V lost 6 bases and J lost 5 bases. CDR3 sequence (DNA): TGCAGCGTGGTACAGGGGAGGCATCAGCCCCAGCATTTT. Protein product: CSVVQGRHQPQHF. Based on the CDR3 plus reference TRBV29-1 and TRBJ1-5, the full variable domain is SAVISQKPSRDICQRGTSLTIQCQVDSQVTMMFWYRQQPGQSLTLIATANQGSEATYESGFVIDKFPISRPNLTFSTLTVSNMSPEDSSIYLCSVVQGRHQPQHFGDGTRLSIL.

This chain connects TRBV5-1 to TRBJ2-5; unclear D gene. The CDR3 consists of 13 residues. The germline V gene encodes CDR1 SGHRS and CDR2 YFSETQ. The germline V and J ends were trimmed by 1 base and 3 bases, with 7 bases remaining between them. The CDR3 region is CASSLIEKETQYF. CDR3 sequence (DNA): TGCGCCAGCAGCTTGATCGAGAAAGAGACCCAGTACTTC.

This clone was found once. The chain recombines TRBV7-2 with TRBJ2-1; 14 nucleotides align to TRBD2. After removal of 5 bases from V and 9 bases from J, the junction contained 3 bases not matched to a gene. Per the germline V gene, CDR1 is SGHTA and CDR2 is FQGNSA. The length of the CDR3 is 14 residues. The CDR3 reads CASSTGLAGVEQFF. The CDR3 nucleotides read TGTGCCAGCAGCACGGGACTAGCGGGAGTTGAGCAGTTCTTC. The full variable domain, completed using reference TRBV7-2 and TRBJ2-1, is GAGVSQSPSNKVTEKGKDVELRCDPISGHTALYWYRQSLGQGLEFLIYFQGNSAPDKSGLPSDRFSAERTGGSVSTLTIQRTQQEDSAVYLCASSTGLAGVEQFFGPGTRLTVL.

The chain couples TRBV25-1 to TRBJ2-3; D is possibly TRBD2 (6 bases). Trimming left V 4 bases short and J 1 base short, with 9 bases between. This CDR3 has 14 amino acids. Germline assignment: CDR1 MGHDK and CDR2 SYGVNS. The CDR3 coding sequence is TGTGCCAGCAGTGCGGAGGGCGGCACAGATACGCAGTATTTT. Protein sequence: CASSAEGGTDTQYF.

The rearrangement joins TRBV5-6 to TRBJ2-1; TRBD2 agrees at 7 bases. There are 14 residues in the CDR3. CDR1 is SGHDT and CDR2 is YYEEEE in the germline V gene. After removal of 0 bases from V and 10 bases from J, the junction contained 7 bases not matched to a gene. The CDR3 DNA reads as TGTGCCAGCAGCTTGGGGCTAGCGGATACGGAGCAGTTCTTC. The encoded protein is CASSLGLADTEQFF.

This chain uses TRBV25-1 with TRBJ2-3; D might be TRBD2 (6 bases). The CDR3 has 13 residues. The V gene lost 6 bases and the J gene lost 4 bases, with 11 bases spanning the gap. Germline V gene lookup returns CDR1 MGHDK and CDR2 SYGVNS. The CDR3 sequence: CASRKTGADTQYF. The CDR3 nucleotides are TGTGCCAGCAGGAAAACGGGGGCAGATACGCAGTATTTT.

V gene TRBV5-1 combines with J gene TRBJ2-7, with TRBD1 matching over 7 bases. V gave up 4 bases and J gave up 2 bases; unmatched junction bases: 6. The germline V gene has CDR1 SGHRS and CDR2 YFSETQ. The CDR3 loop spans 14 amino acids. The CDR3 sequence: CASSNGQVTYEQYF. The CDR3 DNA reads TGCGCCAGCAGCAACGGACAGGTAACCTACGAGCAGTACTTC.

The DNA for the CDR3 is TGTGCCAGTAGTCGGAGCGGGGCGCTCACAGATACGCAGTATTTT. Translation: CASSRSGALTDTQYF. The chain combines TRBV19 with TRBJ2-3, with 7 bases aligning to TRBD2. The CDR3 consists of 15 residues. Per the germline V gene, CDR1 is LNHDA and CDR2 is SQIVND (reference sequence). Germline trimming cut 5 bases from V and 2 bases from J; bases unmatched to any gene: 7.

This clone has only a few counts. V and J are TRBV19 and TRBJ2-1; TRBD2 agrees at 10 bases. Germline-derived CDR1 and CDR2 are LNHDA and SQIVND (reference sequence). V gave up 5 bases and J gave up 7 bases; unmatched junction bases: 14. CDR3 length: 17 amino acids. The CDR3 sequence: CASSAAWSGRELNEQFF. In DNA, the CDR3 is TGTGCCAGTAGTGCCGCCTGGAGCGGGAGGGAGTTAAATGAGCAGTTCTTC.

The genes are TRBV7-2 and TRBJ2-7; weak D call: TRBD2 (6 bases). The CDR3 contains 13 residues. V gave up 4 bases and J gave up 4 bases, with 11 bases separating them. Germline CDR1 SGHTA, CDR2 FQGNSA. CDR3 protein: CASSSGVQYEQYV. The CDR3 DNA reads TGTGCCAGCAGCTCGGGAGTTCAATACGAGCAGTACGTC.

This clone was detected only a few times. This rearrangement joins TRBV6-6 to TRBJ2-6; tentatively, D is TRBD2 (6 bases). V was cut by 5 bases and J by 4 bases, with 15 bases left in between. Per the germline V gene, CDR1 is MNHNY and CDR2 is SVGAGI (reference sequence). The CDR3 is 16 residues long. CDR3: CASSRGAGYGANVLTF. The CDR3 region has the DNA TGTGCCAGCAGTCGAGGCGCGGGGTACGGGGCCAACGTCCTGACTTTC.

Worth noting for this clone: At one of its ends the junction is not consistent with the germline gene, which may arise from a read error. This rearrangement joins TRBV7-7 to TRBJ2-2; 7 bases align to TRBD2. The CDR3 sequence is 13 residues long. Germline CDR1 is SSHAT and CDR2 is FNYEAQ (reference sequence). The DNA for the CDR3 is TGTGCTAGCAGCTCACCGGGAGGCGGGGAGCTGTTTTTT. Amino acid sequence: CASSSPGGGELFF.

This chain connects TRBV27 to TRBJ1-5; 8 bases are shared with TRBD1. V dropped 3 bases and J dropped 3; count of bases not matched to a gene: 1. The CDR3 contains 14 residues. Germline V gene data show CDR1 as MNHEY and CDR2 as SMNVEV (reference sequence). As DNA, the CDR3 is TGTGCCAGCAGTTTGACAGGGGTCAATCAGCCCCAGCATTTT. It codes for CASSLTGVNQPQHF.

CDR3 protein: CASSETGTGVSKNIQYF. In DNA, the CDR3 is TGTGCCAGCAGTGAAACCGGGACAGGGGTCTCCAAAAACATTCAGTACTTC. The chain is built from TRBV25-1 and TRBJ2-4; 10 nucleotides align to TRBD1. Unmatched junction bases numbered 6, after V lost 2 bases and J lost 2 bases. Germline-derived CDR1 and CDR2 are MGHDK and SYGVNS. This CDR3 is 17 amino acids long.

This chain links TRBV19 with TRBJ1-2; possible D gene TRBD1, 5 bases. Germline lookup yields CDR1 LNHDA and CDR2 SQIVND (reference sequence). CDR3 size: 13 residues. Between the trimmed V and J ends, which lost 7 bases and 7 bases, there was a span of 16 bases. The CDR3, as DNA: TGTGCCAGTAAGGCGGGGCCCCTTGTTGGCTACACCTTC. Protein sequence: CASKAGPLVGYTF.

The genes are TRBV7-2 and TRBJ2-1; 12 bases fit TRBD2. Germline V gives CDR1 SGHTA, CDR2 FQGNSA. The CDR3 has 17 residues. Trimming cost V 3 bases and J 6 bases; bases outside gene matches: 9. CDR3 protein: CASSLPLAGGPRNEQFF. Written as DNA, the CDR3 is TGTGCCAGCAGCTTGCCGCTAGCGGGAGGGCCCCGCAATGAGCAGTTCTTC.

CDR3 DNA sequence: TGTGCCTGGAAGAGAGTTGGTACTGAAGCTTTCTTT. Translation: CAWKRVGTEAFF. This chain joins TRBV30 and TRBJ1-1, with D uncertain. V lost 4 bases, J lost 5 bases, and 11 bases lay in between. The CDR3 spans 12 residues. Germline loops: CDR1 GTSNPN, CDR2 SVGIG (reference sequence).

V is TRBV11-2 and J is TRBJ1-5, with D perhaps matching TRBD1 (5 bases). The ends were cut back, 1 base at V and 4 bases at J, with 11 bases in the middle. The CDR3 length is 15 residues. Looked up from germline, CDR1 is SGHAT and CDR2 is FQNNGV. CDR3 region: CASSLAGLWNQPQHF. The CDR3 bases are TGTGCCAGCAGCTTAGCGGGGCTTTGGAATCAGCCCCAGCATTTT.

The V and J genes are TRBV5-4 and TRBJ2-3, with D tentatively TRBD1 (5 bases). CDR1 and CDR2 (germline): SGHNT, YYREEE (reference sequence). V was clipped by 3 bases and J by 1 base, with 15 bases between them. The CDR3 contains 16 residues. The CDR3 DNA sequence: TGTGCCAGCAGCTCACCTAGGCAGGGCCGCACAGATACGCAGTATTTT. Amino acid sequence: CASSSPRQGRTDTQYF.

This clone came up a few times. CDR3 in amino acids: CASSLPGYYGYTF. The DNA for the CDR3 is TGTGCCAGCAGCTTGCCAGGGTACTATGGCTACACCTTC. The V and J genes are TRBV7-6 and TRBJ1-2; a possible D gene is TRBD1 (5 bases). Germline CDR1 is SGHVS and CDR2 is FNYEAQ. This CDR3 is 13 amino acids long. Trimming stripped 3 bases from V and 3 bases from J, with 8 bases between.

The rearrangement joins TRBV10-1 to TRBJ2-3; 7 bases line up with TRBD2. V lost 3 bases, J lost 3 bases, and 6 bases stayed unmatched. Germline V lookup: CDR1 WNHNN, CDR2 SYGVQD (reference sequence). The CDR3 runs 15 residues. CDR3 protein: CASSDHIGGTDTQYF. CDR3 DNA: TGCGCCAGCAGTGATCATATCGGGGGGACAGATACGCAGTATTTT.

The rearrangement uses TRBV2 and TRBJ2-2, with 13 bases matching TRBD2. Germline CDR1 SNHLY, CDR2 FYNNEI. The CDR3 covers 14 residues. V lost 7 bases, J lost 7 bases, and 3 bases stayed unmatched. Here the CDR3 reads CASKGLAGNGELFF. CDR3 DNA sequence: TGTGCCAGCAAGGGACTAGCGGGAAACGGGGAGCTGTTTTTT. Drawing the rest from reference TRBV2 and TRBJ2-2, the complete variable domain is EPEVTQTPSHQVTQMGQEVILRCVPISNHLYFYWYRQILGQKVEFLVSFYNNEISEKSEIFDDQFSVERPDGSNFTLKIRSTKLEDSAMYFCASKGLAGNGELFFGEGSRLTVL.